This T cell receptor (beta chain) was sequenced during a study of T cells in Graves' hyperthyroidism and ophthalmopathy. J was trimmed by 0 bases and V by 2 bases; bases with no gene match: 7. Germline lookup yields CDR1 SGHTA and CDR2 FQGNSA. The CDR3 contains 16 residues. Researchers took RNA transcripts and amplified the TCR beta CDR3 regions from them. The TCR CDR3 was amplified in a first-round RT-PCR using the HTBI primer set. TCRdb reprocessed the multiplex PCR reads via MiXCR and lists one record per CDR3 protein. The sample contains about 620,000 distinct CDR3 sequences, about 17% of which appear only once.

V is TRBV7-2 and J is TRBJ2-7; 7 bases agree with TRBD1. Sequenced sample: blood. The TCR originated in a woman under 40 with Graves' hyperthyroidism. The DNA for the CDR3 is TGTGCCAGCAGCTTACCGGGACAGCTTAACTCCTACGAGCAGTACTTC. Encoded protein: CASSLPGQLNSYEQYF. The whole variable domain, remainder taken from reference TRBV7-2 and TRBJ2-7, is GAGVSQSPSNKVTEKGKDVELRCDPISGHTALYWYRQSLGQGLEFLIYFQGNSAPDKSGLPSDRFSAERTGGSVSTLTIQRTQQEDSAVYLCASSLPGQLNSYEQYFGPGTRLTVT.